This TCR beta chain emerged from a study of beta chain features in type 1 diabetes. Germline V CDR1 and CDR2: ENHRY, SYGVKD. The CDR3 extends over 14 amino acids. The V and J ends lost 2 bases and 1 base respectively, with 8 bases between them. Study-wide points: Patients with Type 1 diabetes showed moderately but significantly shorter TCRB CDR3s in all four CD4+ subsets.

Worth noting for this clone: Its antigen is currently unknown.

As every portion of the isolated RNA was reverse transcribed, the sequencing read expressed TCRB transcripts. The table came from immunoSEQ multiplex PCR; TCRdb's copy has only in-frame clones and leaves some out. The sample has 41,000 or so clones, 66% seen once. J is TRBJ1-2 and V is TRBV10-3, with D tentatively TRBD1 (6 bases). This TCR was sampled from a man aged 25 to 45 with type 1 diabetes. Some clones in this sample may be carry-over from other donors' samples. Sequenced input: Tregs from blood. The CDR3 loop is CAISENRVNYGYTF. The CDR3, as DNA: TGTGCCATCAGTGAGAACAGGGTTAACTATGGCTACACCTTC.